This TCR beta chain was observed in a study of T cell changes during pregnancy in multiple sclerosis. The protocol was immunoSEQ multiplex PCR, while the TCRdb copy is restricted to in-frame clones and leaves out a portion. The sample includes about 21,000 clones, 80% to 90% of them seen just once. The CDR3 is 15 amino acids. The germline gives CDR1 LGHNA, CDR2 YNFKEQ. The source is a female donor in good health, enrolled as a control in a pregnancy study. This specimen consisted of CD8+ T cells from peripheral blood mononuclear cells, obtained after pregnancy. This sequence joins TRBV4-2 and TRBJ2-5; 10 nucleotides align to TRBD2. The J call may not be correct, given that the DNA end is closer to TRBJ2-7. As DNA, the CDR3 is TGTGCCAGCAGCCAAGCTCTAGCGGGAGAGTACGAGCAGTACTTC. This encodes CASSQALAGEYEQYF.